The sequence of this TCR beta chain was determined in a study of T cells in Graves' hyperthyroidism and ophthalmopathy (dated by TCRdb to the late 2010s). The study in broad terms: Peripheral blood was sampled at the time of initial diagnosis, prior to any treatment. To identify TCR V-J signatures that set the groups apart, the researchers used a discovery cohort of more than 95 patients, made up of under 45 with Graves' ophthalmopathy and about 59 with stable Graves' hyperthyroidism. Prospective prediction of ophthalmopathy was tested in an independent validation cohort consisting of roughly 20 hyperthyroidism patients and more than 15 patients who later progressed to ophthalmopathy. For training and testing, the 100 or so patients in the discovery cohort were randomly divided in a 7:3 ratio. In about 6 Graves' hyperthyroidism patients, the study also compared T-cell repertoires from thyroid tissue with T-cell repertoires from blood. Following sampling, methimazole starting at 30 mg daily was given to hyperthyroidism patients, and high-dose intravenous methylprednisolone was given to ophthalmopathy patients. TCR Vbeta CDR3 sequencing of 135 peripheral blood samples (over 40 ophthalmopathy, 75 to 80 hyperthyroidism and roughly 17 progressor patients) is reported in the paper. The full study reports these points: Most expanded thyroid clonotypes (frequency above 0.001) were also detected in blood, a finding suggesting that blood repertoires may reflect thyroid immune responses. Ophthalmopathy was separated from stable hyperthyroidism by a 13 V-J signature model, with approximately 86% sensitivity and approximately 84% specificity obtained in cross-validation and 80%/75% obtained in testing. In validation, the model predicted progression to ophthalmopathy with over 60% sensitivity and about 72% specificity, a median of about 6 months before onset. No statistical method was used to fix the sample size in advance, and group allocation was not hidden from the investigators.

Amplification of TCR beta CDR3 regions was carried out from RNA transcripts. The first round of RT-PCR for the TCR CDR3 was performed with the HTBI primer set and the Qiagen OneStep RT-PCR kit. A second multiplex PCR round built the libraries, followed by size selection and purification. Libraries were sequenced paired-end with 100 bp reads on an Illumina HiSeq2000. The study's own analysis went as follows. SOAPnuke was used to process the raw data, with reads discarded if the reads contained adapters or uncalled bases, had a mean Phred below 15, or lacked an exact constant-primer or identifier match. High-quality paired reads were merged using COPE v1.2.5, and each unique nucleotide sequence was defined as a clonotype. MiTCR v1.1 was used to align clonotypes to the IMGT TRBV, TRBD and TRBJ reference segments. The analysis was restricted to V-J combinations with a frequency above 0.0001, which together covered about 99% of the repertoires. The TCS score was defined as the ratio of F50 (clonal expansion) to E x V (chaos), calculated using BLOSUM62-based TCRdist between CDR3 peptides within each V-J. Welch's t-statistics and random forest reduced around 520 V-J features to roughly 13, which were used in a naive Bayes classifier (R e1071). Clones were called with MiXCR by TCRdb after fastp trimmed the public reads at Q25, and only in-frame beta chains were retained. Each entry merges the rows of one CDR3 protein and shows their most common DNA and genes. The V and J calls and clone size come from TCRdb's table, not from the authors' own analysis. For this sample there are under 550,000 distinct CDR3 sequences; roughly 13% appear just once. Jointly, the top ten make up more than 4.5% of the sample.

As for this clonotype: Its recognized antigen is unknown. Base qualities are not recorded, but no much larger clone differs from it by a single base.

Stable Graves' hyperthyroidism was defined as no progression to ophthalmopathy during 18 months of follow-up. Hyperthyroidism patients were aged 18 to 65 years and newly diagnosed, with disease duration of less than 2 months. Patients with uncontrolled infections, other autoimmune diseases, pregnancy or lactation were excluded. Clinical symptoms, serum thyroxine and TRAb, thyroid ultrasound, and orbital computed tomography formed the basis for the diagnoses. PBMCs were separated from roughly 9.6 ml of fresh peripheral blood using Ficoll-Paque density gradient centrifugation. Total RNA was extracted with Trizol reagent, and quality was checked on an Agilent 2100 Bioanalyzer. Measured from the cysteine to the phenylalanine, the CDR3 is 20 residues long. Here the CDR3 DNA is all that survives: 60 bases in frame from base 1. The trim is 2 bases for V and 0 bases for J, with a gap of 24 bases between the germline ends. Sequences SGHRS (CDR1) and YFSETQ (CDR2) are obtained from the germline V gene.

The chain couples TRBV5-1 to TRBJ2-1, with no confidently assigned D gene. The sample comprised blood. The sequence was obtained from a young woman with Graves' hyperthyroidism. This receptor has the CDR3 CASSFPPPGTPRSSYNEQFF. The bases read TGCGCCAGCAGCTTCCCCCCTCCCGGTACGCCCAGGAGCTCCTACAATGAGCAGTTCTTC.